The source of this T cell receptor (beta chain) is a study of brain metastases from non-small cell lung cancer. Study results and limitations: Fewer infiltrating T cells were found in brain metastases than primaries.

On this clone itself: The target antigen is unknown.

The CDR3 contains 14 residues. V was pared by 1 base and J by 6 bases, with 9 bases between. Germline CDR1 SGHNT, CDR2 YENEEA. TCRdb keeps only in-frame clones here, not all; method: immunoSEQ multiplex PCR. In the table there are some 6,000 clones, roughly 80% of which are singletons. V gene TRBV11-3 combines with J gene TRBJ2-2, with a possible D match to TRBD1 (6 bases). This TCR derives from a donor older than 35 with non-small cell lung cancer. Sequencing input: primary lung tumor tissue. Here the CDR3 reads CASSLAQGPGELFF. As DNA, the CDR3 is TGTGCCAGCAGCTTAGCCCAGGGGCCCGGGGAGCTGTTTTTT.